Many counts were recorded for the clone carrying this T cell receptor beta chain. Its matching antigen is unknown. After template switching added a universal primer site, the resulting cDNA carried unique molecular identifiers. Via MiXCR, TCRdb re-called the 5' RACE reads, giving one row per CDR3 protein. The table lists about 220,000 distinct CDR3 sequences, around 7.6% of them singletons. This CDR3 comprises 13 residues. V was pared by 4 bases and J by 12 bases, with 16 bases between. Germline CDR1 reads SGHNT; CDR2 reads YENEEA. This sample is drawn from a study of identical twins. Whole-study results and caveats: Twins' excess sharing was less marked for out-of-frame beta sequences. Cord blood beta clonotypes that were abundant carried fewer insertions, and memory repertoires showed no such trend.

These data also featured in a second study, about yellow fever vaccine responses in identical twins.

The V and J genes are TRBV11-3 and TRBJ2-1; D is unresolved. Input material: CD8+ T cells sorted from blood. The clonotype was recovered from a woman aged 18-29 years in good health. CDR3 loop: CASSSPLDPRQFF. CDR3 bases: TGTGCCAGCAGCTCCCCCTTGGACCCAAGGCAGTTCTTC.